The 7 T cell receptor beta chains given below trace back to one sample, sequenced in a study of blood T cell repertoires in COVID-19. The assay was immunoSEQ multiplex PCR, and TCRdb's table has in-frame clones only and misses some. The sample has over 65,000 clones; approximately 86% are singletons. Sequencing input: peripheral blood. Receptor source: an elderly man with active COVID-19.

The chain combines TRBV27 with TRBJ2-1, with D maybe TRBD2 (6 bases). Trimming took 2 bases from V and 4 from J, leaving 12 bases between them. CDR1 and CDR2 (germline): MNHEY, SMNVEV (reference sequence). The CDR3 extends over 15 amino acids. The chain's CDR3 is CASSLEGAGYNEQFF. As DNA, the CDR3 is TGTGCCAGCAGTTTAGAAGGGGCGGGGTACAATGAGCAGTTCTTC.

The chain joins TRBV6-5 to TRBJ2-2; possibly TRBD2 for D (8 bases). This CDR3 spans 14 amino acids. CDR1 MNHEY and CDR2 SVGAGI come from the germline V gene. Trimming left V 9 bases short and J 6 bases short, with 17 bases between. CDR3 sequence reads: CASLREGAAGELFF. CDR3 bases: TGTGCCAGTCTACGGGAGGGGGCCGCCGGGGAGCTGTTTTTT.

This chain joins TRBV3-1 (or the pseudogene TRBV3-2) and TRBJ2-2, with D hard to call. Per germline, CDR1 LGHDT and CDR2 YNNKEL (reference sequence). V lost 4 bases and J lost 2, with 17 bases in between. This CDR3 is 17 amino acids long. Here the CDR3 reads CASSRPPGSANTGELFF. The CDR3 region has the DNA TGTGCCAGCAGCCGACCCCCCGGGTCCGCTAACACCGGGGAGCTGTTTTTT.

CDR3 loop: CASSLTGGTEAFF. CDR3 coding DNA: TGTGCCAGCAGCCTAACAGGGGGCACTGAAGCTTTCTTT. The chain couples TRBV5-4 to TRBJ1-1, with 8 bases aligning to TRBD1. V trimming: 4 bases; J trimming: 4 bases; junction bases outside the gene matches: 3. The CDR3 consists of 13 residues. From germline, CDR1 is SGHNT and CDR2 YYREEE (reference sequence).

This clone has just a few counts. The J gene is TRBJ2-7, the V gene TRBV2, with D perhaps matching TRBD2 (6 bases). V was shortened by 5 bases and J by 5 bases, with 13 bases between the two germline ends. This CDR3 has 13 residues. Looked up from germline, CDR1 is SNHLY and CDR2 is FYNNEI. The CDR3 reads CASSQTWGDEQYF. The CDR3, as DNA: TGTGCCAGCAGTCAGACTTGGGGGGACGAGCAGTACTTC.

The genes are TRBV5-8 and TRBJ1-2; D might be TRBD1 (6 bases). This CDR3 spans 14 amino acids. The V gene lost 1 base and the J gene lost 6 bases, with 13 bases spanning the gap. Looked up from germline, CDR1 is SGHTS and CDR2 is YDEGEE. CDR3 in DNA: TGTGCCAGCAGCTTGACAGGGATTCGTAATGGCTACACCTTC. This codes for CASSLTGIRNGYTF. Using reference TRBV5-8 and TRBJ1-2 for the parts outside the CDR3, the full variable domain is EAGVTQSPTHLIKTRGQQATLRCSPISGHTSVYWYQQALGLGLQFLLWYDEGEERNRGNFPPRFSGRQFPNYSSELNVNALELEDSALYLCASSLTGIRNGYTFGSGTRLTVV.

There are a few counts of this clone. The J gene is TRBJ2-3, the V gene TRBV18, with a possible D match to TRBD1 (6 bases). V was trimmed by 4 bases and J by 3 bases, leaving 20 bases between them. Germline V gene data show CDR1 as KGHSH and CDR2 as LQKENI. The CDR3 is made up of 17 amino acids. In nucleotides, the CDR3 is TGTGCCAGCTCACGGATAATACGTGGACAGAGTACAGATACGCAGTATTTT. Translation: CASSRIIRGQSTDTQYF.